The entry that follows covers one T cell receptor beta chain sequence. These data come from a study of blood T cell repertoires in COVID-19. In the source study's methods: For nucleated cells, counts were estimated from reference gene primer amplification. Method: immunoSEQ multiplex PCR; TCRdb's copy keeps in-frame clones and lacks some. Clonal size and the V and J genes are those of that table, whereas D and trimming came from the DNA. The sample includes more than 140,000 clones, around 84% of them seen just once. The CDR3 spans 16 residues. Sequencing was carried out using peripheral blood. This sequence originates from a woman aged 45-65 years in a cohort sampled during active or convalescent COVID-19. This chain joins TRBV12-2 and TRBJ1-2; TRBD1, as called in the table, went unchecked against the DNA. TRBV12-2 is a listed pseudogene. CDR3: CASRLALPRTGYGYTF. In DNA form, the CDR3 reads TGTGCAAGTCGCTTAGCTCTACCGCGGACAGGATATGGCTACACCTTC.